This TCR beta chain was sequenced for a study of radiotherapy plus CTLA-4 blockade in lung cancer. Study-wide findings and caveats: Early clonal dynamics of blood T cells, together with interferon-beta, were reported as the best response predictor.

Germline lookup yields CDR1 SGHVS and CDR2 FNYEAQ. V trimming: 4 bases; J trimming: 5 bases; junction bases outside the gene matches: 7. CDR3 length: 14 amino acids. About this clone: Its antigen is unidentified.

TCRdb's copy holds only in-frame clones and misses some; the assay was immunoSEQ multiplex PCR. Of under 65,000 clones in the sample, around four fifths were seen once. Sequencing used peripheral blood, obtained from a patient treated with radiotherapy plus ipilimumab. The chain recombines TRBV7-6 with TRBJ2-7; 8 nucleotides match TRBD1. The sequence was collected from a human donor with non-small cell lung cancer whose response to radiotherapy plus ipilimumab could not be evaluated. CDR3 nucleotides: TGTGCCAGCAGCTCATCAGGGGGCGACCACGAGCAGTACTTC. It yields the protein CASSSSGGDHEQYF.